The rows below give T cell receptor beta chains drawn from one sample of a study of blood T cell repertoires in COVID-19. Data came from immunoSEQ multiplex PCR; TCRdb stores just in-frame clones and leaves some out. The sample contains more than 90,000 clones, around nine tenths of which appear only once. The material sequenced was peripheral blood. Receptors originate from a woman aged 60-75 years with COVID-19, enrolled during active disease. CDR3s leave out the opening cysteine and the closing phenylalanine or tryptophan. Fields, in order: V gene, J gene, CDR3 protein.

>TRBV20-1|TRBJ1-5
SAKGGQPQH
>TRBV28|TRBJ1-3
ASSVDRAGNTIY
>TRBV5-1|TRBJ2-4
ASSLQTSWSKNIQY
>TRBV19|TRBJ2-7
ASSAGQGFTYEQY
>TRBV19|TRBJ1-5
ASSIVGRTGDLQPQH
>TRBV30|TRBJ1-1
ARLNRAGTEAF
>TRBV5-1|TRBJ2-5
ASSLGTEETQY
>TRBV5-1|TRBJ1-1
ASSLKQWNTEAF
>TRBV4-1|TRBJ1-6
ASSQEVGQGNSPLH
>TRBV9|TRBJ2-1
ASSRVSGAYNEQF
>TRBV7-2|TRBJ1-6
ASSLIRPTFGSPLH
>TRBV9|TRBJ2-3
ASSQLAGGYTDTQY
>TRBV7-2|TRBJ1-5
ASSLWAGETQPQH
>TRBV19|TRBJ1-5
ASHGPGDSNQPQH
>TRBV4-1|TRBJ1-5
ASSQDPDTYSNQPQH
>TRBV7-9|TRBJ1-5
ASSFGARGNQPQH
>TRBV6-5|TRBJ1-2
ASSRPGGGYT
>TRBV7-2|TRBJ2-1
ASSITGYNEQF
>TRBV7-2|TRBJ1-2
ASSLVQGRVDGYT
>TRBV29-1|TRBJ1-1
SVNRYTEAF
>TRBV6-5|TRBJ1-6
ASSLVGSPLH
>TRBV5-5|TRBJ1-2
ASSRGQGSSDRWA
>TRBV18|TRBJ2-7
ASSPGTGSYEQY
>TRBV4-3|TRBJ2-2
ASSQASSNTGELF
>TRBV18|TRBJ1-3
ASSPTGRSSGNTIY
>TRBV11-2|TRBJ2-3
ASSSWAVGRDTQY
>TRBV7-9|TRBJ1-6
ASSFRGDSPLH